Sequencing of this T cell receptor (beta chain) was carried out in a study of OX40 agonist ivuxolimab in advanced cancers. Data came from immunoSEQ multiplex PCR; TCRdb stores just in-frame clones and leaves some out. In the table there are about 50,000 clones, roughly 90% of which are singletons. The CDR3 runs to 16 residues. Germline loops: CDR1 SGHVS, CDR2 FQNEAQ. Trimming left V 8 bases short and J 6 bases short, with 26 bases between. The sequence derives from an adult with an advanced solid tumor such as melanoma, head and neck, liver or kidney cancer. The chain joins TRBV7-8 to TRBJ2-7; D may be TRBD2 (6 bases). Sequencing was performed on CD4+ or CD8+ T cells sorted from blood, taken in a trial of the OX40 agonist ivuxolimab. CDR3 nucleotide sequence: TGTGCCAGCGGTCCAGGGCTTGGGACTGCCTCCGGCGAGCAGTACTTC. Amino acid sequence: CASGPGLGTASGEQYF. Full variable domain (outside the CDR3, taken from reference TRBV7-8 and TRBJ2-7): GAGVSQSPRYKVAKRGQDVALRCDPISGHVSLFWYQQALGQGPEFLTYFQNEAQLDKSGLPSDRFFAERPEGSVSTLKIQRTQQEDSAVYLCASGPGLGTASGEQYFGPGTRLTVT.